The rows below give T cell receptor beta chains drawn from one sample of a study of human T cells and chemical hapten exposure. Via MiXCR, TCRdb re-called the RACE reads, giving one row per CDR3 protein. The table records more than 250,000 distinct CDR3 sequences, approximately 8.4% of them present only once. The sample consisted of whole blood, taken in connection with sensitization to the hapten diphenylcyclopropenone (DPC). Every receptor here comes from a woman between 40 and 55 years old with alopecia areata. Some clones in this sample may be carry-over from other donors' samples. Both conserved end residues are part of each CDR3. The D gene is left open where the match is weak. Only some rows state a clone size, as once, few, many or a class for expanded clones.

j_gene	d_gene	abundance	v_gene	CDR3nt	CDR3aa
TRBJ1-5	.	few	TRBV5-1	TGCGCCAGCCGTCCTACTGAATATAGCAATCAGCCCCAGCATTTT	CASRPTEYSNQPQHF
TRBJ1-5	.	many	TRBV27	TGTGCCAGCAGTTTAAGCGGCGGTCAGCCCCAGCATTTT	CASSLSGGQPQHF
TRBJ2-3	TRBD1	.	TRBV9	TGTGCCAGCAGCGCTGGGGACCGGGACAGGCTCACAGATACGCAGTATTTT	CASSAGDRDRLTDTQYF
TRBJ1-4	.	.	TRBV12-3/TRBV12-4	TGTGCCAGCAGTTTAGATGTAGGGTTACGTGAAAAACTGTTTTTT	CASSLDVGLREKLFF
TRBJ2-3	.	.	TRBV12-3/TRBV12-4	TGTGCCACTTTGGGTACGTCAGATACGCAGTATTTT	CATLGTSDTQYF
TRBJ2-7	TRBD1	few	TRBV7-2	TGTGCCAGCAGCTTAGGGACAGGGCCCGAGCAGTACTTC	CASSLGTGPEQYF
TRBJ1-1	TRBD1	.	TRBV28	TGTGCCAGCAGTCTCCAGGGGGACACTGAAGCTTTCTTT	CASSLQGDTEAFF
TRBJ2-3	TRBD2	.	TRBV20-1	TGCAGTGCTAGACCTATGACTAGCGGGGGCACAGATACGCAGTATTTT	CSARPMTSGGTDTQYF
TRBJ1-6	.	.	TRBV6-6	TGTGCCAGCGGTGGGGCCGGAGTGTCCCTCCACTTT	CASGGAGVSLHF
TRBJ2-1	TRBD2	.	TRBV5-6	TGTGCCAGCAGCTTGGGGGAGGGCGGTCCCAATGAGCAGTTCTTC	CASSLGEGGPNEQFF